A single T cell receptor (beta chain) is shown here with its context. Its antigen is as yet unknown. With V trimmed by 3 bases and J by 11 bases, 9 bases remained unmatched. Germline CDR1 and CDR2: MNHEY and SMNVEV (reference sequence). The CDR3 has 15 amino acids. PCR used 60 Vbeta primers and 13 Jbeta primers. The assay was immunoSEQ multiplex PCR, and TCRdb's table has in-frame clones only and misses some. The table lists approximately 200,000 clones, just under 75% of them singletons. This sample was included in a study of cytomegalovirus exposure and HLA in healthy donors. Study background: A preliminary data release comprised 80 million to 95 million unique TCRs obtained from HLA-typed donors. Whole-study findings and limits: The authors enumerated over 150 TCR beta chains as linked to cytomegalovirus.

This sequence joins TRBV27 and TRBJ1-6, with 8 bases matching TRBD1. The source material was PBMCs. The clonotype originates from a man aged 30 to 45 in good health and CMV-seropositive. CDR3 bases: TGTGCCAGCAGTTTCGCAGGACAGGGCGTTGCACCCCTCCACTTT. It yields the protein CASSFAGQGVAPLHF.